The 13 T cell receptor beta chains presented below share a single source sample, sequenced in a study of blood T cell repertoires in COVID-19. This table comes from immunoSEQ multiplex PCR, and its TCRdb copy is limited to in-frame clones, with some not included. This table has hundreds of thousands of clones, approximately 88% appearing once. Sequences were obtained from PBMCs or T cells enriched from blood (not recorded which). The receptors derive from a woman in her 40s with acute COVID-19.

This chain uses TRBV30 with TRBJ2-7; TRBD1 matches 8 bases. The CDR3 loop spans 13 amino acids. J was trimmed by 3 bases and V by 3 bases; bases with no gene match: 4. Germline CDR1 GTSNPN, CDR2 SVGIG (reference sequence). The CDR3 DNA sequence: TGTGCCTGGAGCGAGACAGGGGTCTACGAGCAGTACTTC. Amino acid sequence: CAWSETGVYEQYF.

This clone was counted between two and nine times. V usage is TRBV12-3 or TRBV12-4 and J usage is TRBJ1-5, with 8 positions matching TRBD1. The CDR3 contains 12 residues. V trimming: 5 bases; J trimming: 7 bases; junction bases outside the gene matches: 1. CDR3: CASSRDRQPQHF. In DNA form, the CDR3 reads TGTGCCAGCAGTCGGGACAGGCAGCCCCAGCATTTT.

V and J are TRBV7-2 and TRBJ2-3; 7 positions match TRBD2. The V segment lost 5 bases and the J segment 8 bases; nucleotides outside the gene matches: 4. The CDR3 has 12 amino acids. CDR1 is SGHTA and CDR2 is FQGNSA in the germline V gene. The CDR3 spells CASSRSGGTQYF. The CDR3 DNA is TGTGCCAGCAGCCGCTCGGGGGGTACGCAGTATTTT.

The DNA of the CDR3 is TGCGCCAGCAGCTTACAGGGCAGCCTCCTTGGCTACACCTTC. It is translated as CASSLQGSLLGYTF. The gene calls are TRBV5-1 and TRBJ1-2; a weak D match, TRBD1 (6 bases). Trimming stripped 2 bases from V and 7 bases from J, with 15 bases between. The CDR3 extends over 14 amino acids. The germline gives CDR1 SGHRS, CDR2 YFSETQ.

The chain uses TRBV5-6 and TRBJ2-1; 8 bases align to TRBD1. The CDR3 is 16 residues long. V dropped 4 bases and J dropped 0; count of bases not matched to a gene: 6. The germline V gene has CDR1 SGHDT and CDR2 YYEEEE. CDR3 region: CASSPGGPSSYNEQFF. The CDR3 region has the DNA TGTGCCAGCAGCCCAGGGGGCCCTAGCTCCTACAATGAGCAGTTCTTC.

The V call is TRBV7-2, the J call TRBJ1-1; D possibly corresponds to TRBD1 (6 bases). The CDR3 extends over 13 amino acids. With 5 bases removed from V and 7 bases from J, the gap between germline ends came to 14 bases. The V gene's germline CDR1 is SGHTA and CDR2 FQGNSA. As DNA, the CDR3 is TGTGCCAGCAGCGCCGGGGGGCCAATTGAAGCTTTCTTT. Translated, it gives CASSAGGPIEAFF.

CDR3 in DNA: TGTGCCAGCAGCTTAGGAATAGGGGGATATGGCTACACCTTC. This gives the protein CASSLGIGGYGYTF. The genes are TRBV7-9 and TRBJ1-2; a weak D match, TRBD1 (6 bases). The germline V and J ends were trimmed by 1 base and 5 bases, with 11 bases remaining between them. In germline, CDR1 is SEHNR, CDR2 FQNEAQ (reference sequence). The CDR3 consists of 14 residues.

CDR3 DNA: TGTGCCAGTGGGGAGGGAGGGTTTGGAGAGACCCAGTACTTC. Translating gives CASGEGGFGETQYF. The chain combines TRBV19 with TRBJ2-5, with 7 bases fitting TRBD2. The CDR3 contains 14 residues. Losses at the gene ends were 8 bases for V and 4 bases for J; bases not matched to a gene: 10. CDR1 and CDR2 (germline): LNHDA, SQIVND (reference sequence).

The chain employs TRBV30 and TRBJ1-4, with 7 bases identical to TRBD1. The V gene's germline CDR1 is GTSNPN and CDR2 SVGIG (reference sequence). V trimming: 4 bases; J trimming: 5 bases; junction bases outside the gene matches: 7. The CDR3 length is 14 residues. In DNA form, the CDR3 reads TGTGCCTGGAAGACGACAGGGCCAAATGAAAAACTGTTTTTT. This encodes CAWKTTGPNEKLFF.

Concerning this clone itself: This CDR3 is also generated by other DNA sequences in the sample. V is TRBV2 and J is TRBJ1-6; D is ambiguous. Germline V gives CDR1 SNHLY, CDR2 FYNNEI. The CDR3 runs to 14 residues. V lost 3 bases, J lost 7 bases, and 10 bases lay in between. The CDR3 DNA follows: TGTGCCAGCAGTGAGGGCAGATCCAATTCACCCCTCCACTTT. As protein: CASSEGRSNSPLHF. Combining the CDR3 with reference TRBV2 and TRBJ1-6 gives the whole variable domain EPEVTQTPSHQVTQMGQEVILRCVPISNHLYFYWYRQILGQKVEFLVSFYNNEISEKSEIFDDQFSVERPDGSNFTLKIRSTKLEDSAMYFCASSEGRSNSPLHFGNGTRLTVT.

The V call is TRBV3-1 (or the pseudogene TRBV3-2), the J call TRBJ2-3, with D unclear. Trimming shortened V by 1 base and J by 3 bases, and 5 bases separated the two germline ends. CDR1 LGHDT and CDR2 YNNKEL come from the germline V gene (reference sequence). The CDR3 runs 13 residues. The CDR3 here is CASSQAGTDTQYF. CDR3 coding DNA: TGTGCCAGCAGCCAAGCAGGAACAGATACGCAGTATTTT.

The chain joins TRBV25-1 to TRBJ1-1; 8 bases agree with TRBD1. CDR1 and CDR2 (germline): MGHDK, SYGVNS. The CDR3 loop spans 14 amino acids. Trimming removed 1 base from V and 12 bases from J; junction bases left unmatched: 10. The CDR3 sequence: CASSESLRTGFSFF. The DNA for the CDR3 is TGTGCCAGCAGTGAATCCTTAAGGACAGGGTTCTCTTTCTTT.

This sequence joins TRBV5-1 and TRBJ1-3; no firm D call. The CDR3 length is 18 residues. CDR1 is SGHRS and CDR2 is YFSETQ in the germline V gene. V lost 0 bases to trimming and J lost 3 bases, with 19 bases between them. Here the CDR3 DNA reads TGCGCCAGCAGCTTGGCGGCAGGACTAGCTCTGGGTGGAAACACCATATATTTT. Translated: CASSLAAGLALGGNTIYF.